This entry lists 17 T cell receptor beta chains sequenced from one sample in a study of shared clonotypes between healthy human individuals. Sequencing was performed with immunoSEQ multiplex PCR; in TCRdb, only in-frame clones are kept and a portion is missing. The sample contains about 600,000 clones, nearly 98% of which appear only once. As defined, naive CD8 cells were CD45RO-negative and positively selected for CCR7, with terminally differentiated effector memory CD45RA+ cells excluded. The sample consisted of naive CD8+ T cells sorted from blood. The receptors derive from a man in his thirties or forties in good health.

This chain links TRBV27 with TRBJ2-1; 7 nucleotides line up with TRBD2. Germline CDR1 MNHEY, CDR2 SMNVEV (reference sequence). This CDR3 has 17 amino acids. J lost 9 bases, V lost 2 bases, and 16 bases had no gene match. The DNA of the CDR3 is TGTGCCAGCAGTTTAATTGGTCTAGCGGCGAGCTTGGGTGAGCAGTTCTTC. Translated, it gives CASSLIGLAASLGEQFF.

The CDR3 DNA reads as TGTGCCAGCAGTTTAACATCGGTCAATGAGCAGTTCTTC. It encodes CASSLTSVNEQFF. The V call is TRBV28, the J call TRBJ2-1; D is undetermined. The CDR3 covers 13 residues. V lost 2 bases to trimming and J lost 6 bases, with 8 bases between them. Germline V gene data show CDR1 as MDHEN and CDR2 as SYDVKM.

About this clone: Other DNA sequences within the sample encode an identical CDR3. This chain connects TRBV9 to TRBJ2-1; either TRBD1 or TRBD2 may fit D (5 bases each). This CDR3 region has 13 residues. The V and J ends lost 0 bases and 7 bases respectively, with 8 bases between them. Germline V gene lookup returns CDR1 SGDLS and CDR2 YYNGEE. This CDR3 is CASSVGGANEQFF. The CDR3 bases are TGTGCCAGCAGCGTAGGAGGGGCAAATGAGCAGTTCTTC. Together with reference TRBV9 and TRBJ2-1, the CDR3 gives the full variable domain: DSGVTQTPKHLITATGQRVTLRCSPRSGDLSVYWYQQSLDQGLQFLIQYYNGEERAKGNILERFSAQQFPDLHSELNLSSLELGDSALYFCASSVGGANEQFFGPGTRLTVL.

The rearrangement links TRBV6-5 to TRBJ2-2; weak D call: TRBD1 (6 bases). The CDR3 covers 14 residues. Trimming shortened V by 5 bases and J by 6 bases, and 13 bases separated the two germline ends. Germline loops: CDR1 MNHEY, CDR2 SVGAGI. The CDR3 DNA follows: TGTGCCAGCAGTAAAGACAGGTTTTCCGGGGAGCTGTTTTTT. This codes for CASSKDRFSGELFF.

This sequence joins TRBV7-9 and TRBJ1-2; TRBD1 is a possible D gene (5 bases). Germline CDR1 reads SEHNR; CDR2 reads FQNEAQ (reference sequence). This CDR3 comprises 15 residues. Trimming removed 0 bases at V and 0 bases at J, with 8 bases between. The CDR3 nucleotides are TGTGCCAGCAGCTTAGCGGGGCAATCTAACTATGGCTACACCTTC. Translating it yields CASSLAGQSNYGYTF.

V is TRBV27 and J is TRBJ2-7, with D possibly TRBD1 on 6 matching bases. The germline V gene encodes CDR1 MNHEY and CDR2 SMNVEV (reference sequence). This CDR3 comprises 14 residues. With 6 bases removed from V and 4 bases from J, the gap between germline ends came to 16 bases. CDR3 DNA sequence: TGTGCCAGCAGCCGTCCGGGACACATTTACGAGCAGTACTTC. It specifies CASSRPGHIYEQYF.

The V and J genes are TRBV6-5 and TRBJ2-1; 10 bases align to TRBD2. From germline, CDR1 is MNHEY and CDR2 SVGAGI. This CDR3 spans 16 amino acids. V shed 3 bases, J shed 7 bases, and the junction held 9 bases outside the gene matches. In DNA form, the CDR3 reads TGTGCCAGCAGTTATAGTTCTAGCGGGAGTCAGAATGAGCAGTTCTTC. Translating it yields CASSYSSSGSQNEQFF.

The rearrangement links TRBV11-3 to TRBJ1-2, with D unclear. This CDR3 comprises 13 residues. Germline CDR1 SGHNT, CDR2 YENEEA. Trimming pared 0 bases from V and 3 bases from J, leaving 5 bases between. CDR3 sequence: CASSLDRHYGYTF. The CDR3 nucleotides are TGTGCCAGCAGCTTAGACAGGCACTATGGCTACACCTTC.

The V gene is TRBV4-3, the J gene TRBJ2-1; 12 positions match TRBD1. This CDR3 has 16 amino acids. Trimming cost V 0 bases and J 6 bases; bases outside gene matches: 3. Germline V CDR1 and CDR2: LGHNA, YSLEER. In DNA, the CDR3 is TGCGCCAGCAGCCAAGATGGGACAGGGGGCTTCAATGAGCAGTTCTTC. Protein product: CASSQDGTGGFNEQFF.

The J gene is TRBJ2-3, the V gene TRBV30; D gene ambiguous. This CDR3 is 14 amino acids long. Germline V gene lookup returns CDR1 GTSNPN and CDR2 SVGIG (reference sequence). Between the trimmed V and J ends, which lost 0 bases and 4 bases, there was a span of 11 bases. For the CDR3, the DNA is TGTGCCTGGAGTGTAGGACGTATTGCAGATACGCAGTATTTT. Its protein product is CAWSVGRIADTQYF.

The V gene is TRBV6-5, the J gene TRBJ1-3; D uncertain. V lost 6 bases and J 0 bases, leaving 12 bases between the germline ends. Germline V CDR1 and CDR2: MNHEY, SVGAGI. The CDR3 sequence is 15 residues long. In nucleotides, the CDR3 is TGTGCCAGCAGCCCTGACCGGACCTCTGGAAACACCATATATTTT. It codes for CASSPDRTSGNTIYF.

V is TRBV18 and J is TRBJ1-2, with unresolved D. This CDR3 region has 13 residues. Germline V CDR1 and CDR2: KGHSH, LQKENI. V dropped 4 bases and J dropped 2 bases, with 8 bases sitting between them. CDR3 amino acids: CASSHQNNYGYTF. The CDR3, as DNA: TGTGCCAGCTCACACCAAAACAACTATGGCTACACCTTC.

This clone was picked up one time. This chain connects TRBV21-1 to TRBJ2-1; TRBD1 reflects the table's D call only, with no check against the DNA. TRBV21-1 is designated a pseudogene. The CDR3 is made up of 18 amino acids. The CDR3 DNA reads TGTGCCAGCAGCAAGGGGCTGGGCGGCCGACACTCCTACAATGAGCAGTTCTTC. It translates to CASSKGLGGRHSYNEQFF.

V and J are TRBV28 and TRBJ2-7; D unresolved. Germline values: CDR1 MDHEN, CDR2 SYDVKM. The CDR3 spans 15 residues. The V end lost 3 bases, the J end lost 3 bases, and 15 bases lay between the germline ends. Written as DNA, the CDR3 is TGTGCCAGCAGTTTGGGAAGGGTCCTAGACTACGAGCAGTACTTC. This codes for CASSLGRVLDYEQYF.

The chain employs TRBV5-1 and TRBJ1-1; 8 nucleotides agree with TRBD1. Germline trimming cut 0 bases from V and 6 bases from J; bases unmatched to any gene: 10. CDR1 is SGHRS, CDR2 YFSETQ, per germline. The CDR3 covers 16 residues. This CDR3 is CASSLGTGSKGAEAFF. CDR3 sequence (DNA): TGCGCCAGCAGCTTGGGGACAGGGTCTAAAGGAGCTGAAGCTTTCTTT.

V and J are TRBV7-2 and TRBJ2-2; 7 bases are shared with TRBD2. There are 18 residues in the CDR3. Per germline, CDR1 SGHTA and CDR2 FQGNSA. V shed 1 base, J shed 2 bases, and the junction held 10 bases outside the gene matches. The CDR3 coding sequence is TGTGCCAGCAGCTTAGGACCTCTAGCGGAAATAAACACCGGGGAGCTGTTTTTT. The encoded protein is CASSLGPLAEINTGELFF.

This clone was seen only once. V is TRBV11-2 and J is TRBJ2-7; 10 bases line up with TRBD2. J lost 3 bases, V lost 1 base, and 12 bases had no gene match. This CDR3 region has 18 residues. CDR1 and CDR2 (germline): SGHAT, FQNNGV. The CDR3 protein is CASSLGASGSSGSYEQYF. For the CDR3, the DNA is TGTGCCAGCAGCTTAGGTGCTAGCGGGAGTTCGGGTAGCTACGAGCAGTACTTC. Full variable domain (outside the CDR3, taken from reference TRBV11-2 and TRBJ2-7): EAGVAQSPRYKIIEKRQSVAFWCNPISGHATLYWYQQILGQGPKLLIQFQNNGVVDDSQLPKDRFSAERLKGVDSTLKIQPAKLEDSAVYLCASSLGASGSSGSYEQYFGPGTRLTVT.